These 32 T cell receptor beta chains share one sample of origin, sequenced in a study of cytomegalovirus exposure and HLA in healthy donors. Both 60 Vbeta primers and 13 Jbeta primers went into the PCR. Sequenced by immunoSEQ multiplex PCR; TCRdb stores in-frame clones only, minus some. The sample shows 170,000 or so clones, about four fifths of them seen only once. The sequenced sample was PBMCs. The receptors come from a woman in her forties or fifties in good health and CMV-seropositive.

The CDR3 DNA reads TGTGCCAGTAGTCGATGGGGACGTTTTGGAGACAGGGGGCAAAGGAACACCGGGGAGCTGTTTTTT. Protein: CASSRWGRFGDRGQRNTGELFF. The chain employs TRBV19 and TRBJ2-2, with 10 bases lining up with TRBD1. J gave up 1 base and V 5 bases, and 22 bases lay outside the gene matches. CDR3 length equals 22 residues. Germline V gene data show CDR1 as LNHDA and CDR2 as SQIVND (reference sequence).

Only one count was recorded for this clone. CDR3 sequence reads: CASSFDSNSGANVLTF. CDR3 sequence (DNA): TGTGCCAGCAGCTTTGACTCGAACTCTGGGGCCAACGTCCTGACTTTC. The chain links TRBV7-2 to TRBJ2-6; D is ambiguous. Germline V gene sequence: CDR1 SGHTA, CDR2 FQGNSA. V dropped 3 bases and J dropped 0 bases, with 9 bases sitting between them. The CDR3 runs 16 residues.

The chain carries TRBV27 and TRBJ1-2; 7 nucleotides match TRBD1. The CDR3 contains 16 residues. Germline-derived CDR1 and CDR2 are MNHEY and SMNVEV (reference sequence). The ends lost 2 bases at V and 6 bases at J; junction bases unmatched: 12. CDR3 bases: TGTGCCAGCAGTTTAACTTACAGGGGTATTTCTCATGGCTACACCTTC. Translation: CASSLTYRGISHGYTF.

The V gene is TRBV15, the J gene TRBJ1-4, with 8 positions matching TRBD1. J was trimmed by 8 bases and V by 2 bases; bases with no gene match: 4. The CDR3 sequence is 14 residues long. Germline values: CDR1 LNHNV, CDR2 YYDKDF (reference sequence). CDR3: CATSRRGQAEKLFF. CDR3 DNA: TGTGCCACCAGCAGACGGGGACAGGCCGAAAAACTGTTTTTT.

This clone was seen a few times. The CDR3 region has the DNA TGCAGCGCCCAGCAGGGGAGCAATCAGCCCCAGCATTTT. Its translation: CSAQQGSNQPQHF. The chain is built from TRBV29-1 and TRBJ1-5; TRBD1 might be the D (6 bases). From germline, CDR1 is SQVTM and CDR2 ANQGSEA. V lost 7 bases to trimming and J lost 1 base, with 11 bases between them. This CDR3 comprises 13 residues. The full variable domain, its missing parts supplied by reference TRBV29-1 and TRBJ1-5, is SAVISQKPSRDICQRGTSLTIQCQVDSQVTMMFWYRQQPGQSLTLIATANQGSEATYESGFVIDKFPISRPNLTFSTLTVSNMSPEDSSIYLCSAQQGSNQPQHFGDGTRLSIL.

The V call is TRBV15, the J call TRBJ1-3; weak D call: TRBD1 (6 bases). V lost 0 bases and J 2 bases, leaving 11 bases between the germline ends. Germline V CDR1 and CDR2: LNHNV, YYDKDF (reference sequence). The CDR3 covers 16 residues. CDR3 DNA: TGTGCCACCAGCAGAGATCGGGGGGCGACTGGAAACACCATATATTTT. This sequence encodes CATSRDRGATGNTIYF.

About this clone itself: Other nucleotide sequences from this sample produce the same CDR3. The chain combines TRBV4-2 with TRBJ1-1, with D possibly matching TRBD1 (5 bases). The ends were cut back, 1 base at V and 1 base at J, with 10 bases in the middle. Germline V CDR1 and CDR2: LGHNA, YNFKEQ. There are 15 residues in the CDR3. This CDR3 is CASSQVGGGNTEAFF. The DNA for the CDR3 is TGTGCCAGCAGCCAAGTTGGGGGAGGGAACACTGAAGCTTTCTTT.

This chain joins TRBV2 and TRBJ1-2; D gene unclear. Deletions cut 2 bases from V and 8 bases from J, with 9 bases between. The CDR3 covers 12 residues. Germline V CDR1 and CDR2: SNHLY, FYNNEI. The chain's CDR3 is CASSESGGGYTF. DNA of the CDR3: TGTGCCAGCAGTGAATCAGGCGGGGGCTACACCTTC.

The sample holds one count of this clone. The V gene is TRBV2, the J gene TRBJ2-6; a weak D match, TRBD2 (5 bases). The ends were cut back, 6 bases at V and 0 bases at J, with 9 bases in the middle. CDR1 SNHLY and CDR2 FYNNEI come from the germline V gene. This CDR3 is built from 15 residues. DNA of the CDR3: TGTGCCAGCAGCGTGAGGGACTCTGGGGCCAACGTCCTGACTTTC. It encodes CASSVRDSGANVLTF.

The chain has TRBV28 and TRBJ1-1; D uncertain. This CDR3 contains 12 residues. Between the trimmed V and J ends, which lost 6 bases and 8 bases, there was a span of 13 bases. Germline CDR1 MDHEN, CDR2 SYDVKM. In DNA form, the CDR3 reads TGTGCCAGCAGCACCGGGGTTCCCGAAGCTTTCTTT. Its protein is CASSTGVPEAFF.

The chain links TRBV9 to TRBJ2-3; D ambiguous. In germline, CDR1 is SGDLS, CDR2 YYNGEE. The CDR3 has 16 residues. Trimming stripped 3 bases from V and 0 bases from J, with 14 bases between. The CDR3 DNA sequence: TGTGCCAGCAGCGAAATCGGTCAAACTAGCACAGATACGCAGTATTTT. This codes for CASSEIGQTSTDTQYF.

In nucleotides, the CDR3 is TGCGCCAGCAGCGCCGCCCTCACGATTCTATCCTACGAGCAGTACTTC. Its protein product is CASSAALTILSYEQYF. This chain joins TRBV4-1 and TRBJ2-7; D unclear. This CDR3 spans 16 amino acids. The V gene's germline CDR1 is MGHRA and CDR2 YSYEKL. Trimming took 5 bases from V and 1 from J, leaving 18 bases between them.

The chain carries TRBV19 and TRBJ1-2, with D perhaps matching TRBD1 (5 bases). Between the trimmed V and J ends, which lost 5 bases and 6 bases, there was a span of 13 bases. This CDR3 is built from 13 residues. Germline CDR1 and CDR2: LNHDA and SQIVND (reference sequence). This CDR3 is CASSDDGGDGYTF. In nucleotides, the CDR3 is TGTGCCAGTAGTGATGACGGGGGGGATGGCTACACCTTC.

CDR3 nucleotides: TGTGCCATCAGTGAGCCAACAACAGGGGGGGGCTACGAGCAGTACTTC. Protein: CAISEPTTGGGYEQYF. V usage is TRBV10-3 and J usage is TRBJ2-7, with D perhaps TRBD1 (8 bases). CDR3 size: 16 residues. V lost 2 bases and J lost 3, with 17 bases in between. CDR1 and CDR2 (germline): ENHRY, SYGVKD.

The V call is TRBV5-1, the J call TRBJ2-5; D gene ambiguous. The germline V gene has CDR1 SGHRS and CDR2 YFSETQ. There are 12 residues in the CDR3. Between the trimmed V and J ends, which lost 2 bases and 5 bases, there was a span of 7 bases. The CDR3 sequence is CASSLTYETQYF. The CDR3 DNA follows: TGCGCCAGCAGCTTAACTTACGAGACCCAGTACTTC.

In regard to this clone: Different DNA sequences within this sample yield the same CDR3. The chain has TRBV7-9 and TRBJ1-1; D is unresolved. The CDR3 spans 13 residues. V was shortened by 3 bases and J by 1 base, with 6 bases between the two germline ends. Germline CDR1 reads SEHNR; CDR2 reads FQNEAQ (reference sequence). CDR3 in DNA: TGTGCCAGCAGCTTGACGGGGAACACTGAAGCTTTCTTT. As protein: CASSLTGNTEAFF.

V gene TRBV5-1 combines with J gene TRBJ2-7; the D gene is possibly TRBD1 (5 bases). The CDR3 is 14 residues long. Germline V lookup: CDR1 SGHRS, CDR2 YFSETQ. V shed 4 bases and J shed 1 base, with 12 bases lying between them. This CDR3 reads CASSLFQGSYEQYF. The DNA for the CDR3 is TGCGCCAGCAGCCTTTTCCAGGGTTCCTACGAGCAGTACTTC.

The V call is TRBV18, the J call TRBJ1-1; 7 bases map to TRBD1. J was trimmed by 5 bases and V by 2 bases; bases with no gene match: 8. Germline CDR1 KGHSH, CDR2 LQKENI. This CDR3 is built from 15 residues. In DNA, the CDR3 is TGTGCCAGCTCACCAACTCAGGGGGAAGGTACTGAAGCTTTCTTT. It yields the protein CASSPTQGEGTEAFF.

The V call is TRBV15, the J call TRBJ1-2, with D perhaps TRBD1 (5 bases). Trimming shortened V by 0 bases and J by 2 bases, and 13 bases separated the two germline ends. This CDR3 contains 16 residues. Germline CDR1 is LNHNV and CDR2 is YYDKDF (reference sequence). CDR3 sequence (DNA): TGTGCCACCAGCAGAGACCTCCCAGGGCGGAACTATGGCTACACCTTC. It encodes CATSRDLPGRNYGYTF.

V usage is TRBV9 and J usage is TRBJ2-3; D gene uncertain. Deletions cut 0 bases from V and 0 bases from J, with 8 bases between. Per the germline V gene, CDR1 is SGDLS and CDR2 is YYNGEE. The CDR3 loop spans 15 amino acids. The DNA for the CDR3 is TGTGCCAGCAGCGTAGATCCGTCTAGCACAGATACGCAGTATTTT. Encoded protein: CASSVDPSSTDTQYF. The whole variable domain, remainder taken from reference TRBV9 and TRBJ2-3, is DSGVTQTPKHLITATGQRVTLRCSPRSGDLSVYWYQQSLDQGLQFLIQYYNGEERAKGNILERFSAQQFPDLHSELNLSSLELGDSALYFCASSVDPSSTDTQYFGPGTRLTVL.

V and J are TRBV15 and TRBJ2-7, with 7 positions matching TRBD1. The CDR3 runs to 14 residues. Trimming at V came to 3 bases and at J to 2 bases, leaving 4 bases not matched to a gene. Germline V gene sequence: CDR1 LNHNV, CDR2 YYDKDF (reference sequence). In DNA, the CDR3 is TGTGCCACCAGCAGTGGGCAGGGGGCCTACGAGCAGTACTTC. It yields the protein CATSSGQGAYEQYF.

This clone occurred once. V usage is TRBV9 and J usage is TRBJ2-3; a possible D gene is TRBD2 (5 bases). Trimming pared 0 bases from V and 2 bases from J, leaving 10 bases between. Germline CDR1 reads SGDLS; CDR2 reads YYNGEE. The CDR3 is made up of 15 amino acids. CDR3 in DNA: TGTGCCAGCAGCGTAGTCTTCGGGGTCACAGATACGCAGTATTTT. This sequence encodes CASSVVFGVTDTQYF.

The gene calls are TRBV2 and TRBJ1-2; perhaps TRBD1 as D (6 bases). The ends were cut back, 6 bases at V and 8 bases at J, with 10 bases in the middle. This CDR3 has 11 amino acids. CDR1 is SNHLY, CDR2 FYNNEI, per germline. The CDR3 coding sequence is TGTGCCAGCAGCGGGACACCCGGCTACACCTTC. It encodes CASSGTPGYTF.

The chain carries TRBV27 and TRBJ2-7, with 7 bases lining up with TRBD1. The ends lost 3 bases at V and 2 bases at J; junction bases unmatched: 1. There are 13 residues in the CDR3. The germline V gene encodes CDR1 MNHEY and CDR2 SMNVEV (reference sequence). This CDR3 is CASSFQGAYEQYF. As DNA, the CDR3 is TGTGCCAGCAGTTTCCAGGGGGCCTACGAGCAGTACTTC.

This clone has just one count. CDR3 in amino acids: CRTGSDYGYTF. The CDR3, as DNA: TGCAGAACCGGGTCAGACTATGGCTACACCTTC. The rearrangement links TRBV20-1 to TRBJ1-2; D not resolved. The CDR3 is 11 residues long. The V gene's germline CDR1 is DFQATT and CDR2 SNEGSKA (reference sequence).

The chain has TRBV27 and TRBJ2-7, with TRBD2 as a possible D gene (6 bases). The CDR3 totals 13 residues. Germline CDR1 reads MNHEY; CDR2 reads SMNVEV (reference sequence). Trimming removed 4 bases at V and 7 bases at J, with 14 bases between. The CDR3 spells CASSWKGAGEQYF. The CDR3 coding sequence is TGTGCCAGCAGTTGGAAAGGGGCGGGAGAGCAGTACTTC.

The chain combines TRBV7-3 with TRBJ1-2; tentative D call: TRBD1 (6 bases). Germline V CDR1 and CDR2: SGHTA, FQGTGA. This CDR3 contains 16 residues. The V and J ends lost 5 bases and 5 bases respectively, with 21 bases between them. For the CDR3, the DNA is TGTGCCAGCAGCCAACCGGGACACCCAAGTTGGTATGGCTACACCTTC. Residues: CASSQPGHPSWYGYTF.

This rearrangement joins TRBV5-4 to TRBJ2-1; 8 bases align to TRBD2. From germline, CDR1 is SGHNT and CDR2 YYREEE (reference sequence). CDR3 length: 16 amino acids. J gave up 0 bases and V 4 bases, and 6 bases lay outside the gene matches. The CDR3 spells CASSVKAGGSYNEQFF. As DNA, the CDR3 is TGTGCCAGCAGCGTGAAGGCGGGGGGCTCCTACAATGAGCAGTTCTTC.

With respect to this clone: The identical CDR3 is also encoded by other nucleotide sequences in the sample. The chain couples TRBV29-1 to TRBJ1-1; 8 bases line up with TRBD1. The J segment lost 4 bases and the V segment lost 5 bases, leaving 0 bases of the junction unmatched. Germline V CDR1 and CDR2: SQVTM, ANQGSEA. The CDR3 is made up of 11 amino acids. The CDR3 spells CSVTGGTEAFF. CDR3 sequence (DNA): TGCAGCGTTACAGGGGGCACTGAAGCTTTCTTT.

This clone was counted only a few times. This chain joins TRBV6-9 and TRBJ1-2; 10 nucleotides agree with TRBD1. Germline V gene data show CDR1 as MNHGY and CDR2 as SVAAGI. Germline trimming cut 8 bases from V and 8 bases from J; bases unmatched to any gene: 5. The CDR3 extends over 12 amino acids. Here the CDR3 reads CASGPGQGGYTF. The DNA for the CDR3 is TGTGCCAGCGGCCCGGGACAGGGGGGCTACACCTTC.

The rearrangement uses TRBV19 and TRBJ1-1; tentative D call: TRBD1 (5 bases). This CDR3 contains 14 residues. V was shortened by 0 bases and J by 4 bases, with 9 bases between the two germline ends. The germline gives CDR1 LNHDA, CDR2 SQIVND (reference sequence). CDR3 nucleotide sequence: TGTGCCAGTAGTATAGATCGGGGGGGCACTGAAGCTTTCTTT. Translated: CASSIDRGGTEAFF.

J is TRBJ1-1 and V is TRBV19; 7 positions match TRBD1. Germline V gene data show CDR1 as LNHDA and CDR2 as SQIVND (reference sequence). Trimming took 3 bases from V and 7 from J; bases not matched to a gene: 8. This CDR3 contains 14 residues. In DNA, the CDR3 is TGTGCCAGTAGTATTTTCACAGGGGATGGTGAAGCTTTCTTT. It codes for CASSIFTGDGEAFF.